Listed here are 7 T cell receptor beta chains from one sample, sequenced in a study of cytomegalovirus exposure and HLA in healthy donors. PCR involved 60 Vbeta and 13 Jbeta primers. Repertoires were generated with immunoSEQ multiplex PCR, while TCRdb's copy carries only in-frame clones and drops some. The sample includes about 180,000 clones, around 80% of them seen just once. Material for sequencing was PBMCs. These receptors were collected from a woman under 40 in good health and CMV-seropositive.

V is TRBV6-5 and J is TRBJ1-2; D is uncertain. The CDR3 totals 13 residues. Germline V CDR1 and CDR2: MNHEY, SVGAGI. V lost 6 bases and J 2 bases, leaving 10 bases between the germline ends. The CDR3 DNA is TGTGCCAGCAGCTCCGGGAAAAACTATGGCTACACCTTC. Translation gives CASSSGKNYGYTF.

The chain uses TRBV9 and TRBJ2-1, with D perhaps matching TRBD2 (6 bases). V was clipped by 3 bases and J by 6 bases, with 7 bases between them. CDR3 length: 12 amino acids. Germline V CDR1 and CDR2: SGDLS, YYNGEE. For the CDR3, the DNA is TGTGCCAGCAGCGCGGGAGTCAATGAGCAGTTCTTC. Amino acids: CASSAGVNEQFF.

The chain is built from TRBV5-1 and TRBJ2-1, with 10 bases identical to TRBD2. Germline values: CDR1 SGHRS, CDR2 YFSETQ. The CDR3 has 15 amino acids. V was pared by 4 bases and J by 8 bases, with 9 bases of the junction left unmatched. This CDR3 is CASSPLAGERDEQFF. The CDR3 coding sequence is TGCGCCAGCAGCCCGCTAGCGGGAGAGCGCGATGAGCAGTTCTTC. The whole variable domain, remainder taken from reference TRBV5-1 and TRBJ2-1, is KAGVTQTPRYLIKTRGQQVTLSCSPISGHRSVSWYQQTPGQGLQFLFEYFSETQRNKGNFPGRFSGRQFSNSRSEMNVSTLELGDSALYLCASSPLAGERDEQFFGPGTRLTVL.

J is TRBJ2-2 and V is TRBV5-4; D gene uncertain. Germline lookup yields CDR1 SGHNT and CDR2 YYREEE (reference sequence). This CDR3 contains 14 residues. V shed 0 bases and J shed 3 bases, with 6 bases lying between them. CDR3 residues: CASSLVRDTGELFF. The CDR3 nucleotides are TGTGCCAGCAGCTTGGTGCGAGACACCGGGGAGCTGTTTTTT.

The CDR3 is CSVGQREIYNEQFF. The CDR3 nucleotides are TGCAGCGTTGGACAGCGGGAGATTTACAATGAGCAGTTCTTC. The chain uses TRBV29-1 and TRBJ2-1; 8 bases are a match to TRBD2. Germline loops: CDR1 SQVTM, CDR2 ANQGSEA. The J segment lost 4 bases and the V segment lost 4 bases, leaving 6 bases of the junction unmatched. This CDR3 spans 14 amino acids.

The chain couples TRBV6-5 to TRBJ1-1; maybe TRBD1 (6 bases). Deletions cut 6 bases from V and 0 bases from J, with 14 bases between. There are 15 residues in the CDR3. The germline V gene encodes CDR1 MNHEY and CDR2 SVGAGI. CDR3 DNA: TGTGCCAGCAGGACAGGACAGTTCATGAACACTGAAGCTTTCTTT. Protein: CASRTGQFMNTEAFF.

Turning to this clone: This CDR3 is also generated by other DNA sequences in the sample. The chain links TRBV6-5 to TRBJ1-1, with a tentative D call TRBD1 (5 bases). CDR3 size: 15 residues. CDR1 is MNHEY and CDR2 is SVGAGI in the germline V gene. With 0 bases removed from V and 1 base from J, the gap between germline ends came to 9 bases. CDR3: CASSYSGRANTEAFF. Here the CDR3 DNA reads TGTGCCAGCAGTTACTCGGGCAGGGCGAACACTGAAGCTTTCTTT.